The 21 T cell receptor beta chains listed next were all sequenced from one sample in a study of STAT5B mutations in CD4+ large granular lymphocyte leukemia. The assay was immunoSEQ multiplex PCR, and TCRdb's table has in-frame clones only and misses some. Among about 34,000 clones listed, 65% to 70% were seen once. The specimen was CD4+ T cells from blood buffy coats. Receptors were obtained from a human donor in good health.

The chain recombines TRBV5-1 with TRBJ2-7; TRBD2 aligns across 8 bases. This CDR3 has 15 amino acids. Germline V lookup: CDR1 SGHRS, CDR2 YFSETQ. The J segment lost 2 bases and the V segment lost 4 bases, leaving 8 bases of the junction unmatched. The CDR3 coding sequence is TGCGCCAGCAGCCCCCGGGCGGGGGGCCCCTACGAGCAGTACTTC. This encodes CASSPRAGGPYEQYF.

Concerning this clone itself: At one of its ends the junction is not consistent with the germline gene, which may arise from a read error. The chain uses TRBV7-2 and TRBJ1-3; weak D call: TRBD1 (6 bases). Per germline, CDR1 SGHTA and CDR2 FQGNSA. The CDR3 sequence is 14 residues long. CDR3 residues: CASTLGTTGNTIYF. CDR3 coding DNA: TGTGCCAGCACCTTAGGGACAACTGGAAACACCATATATTTT.

The rearrangement joins TRBV5-4 to TRBJ2-5; the D gene is possibly TRBD2 (6 bases). CDR3 size: 15 residues. Germline V CDR1 and CDR2: SGHNT, YYREEE (reference sequence). Trimming stripped 3 bases from V and 4 bases from J, with 16 bases between. CDR3 residues: CASSWIGGRGETQYF. The DNA for the CDR3 is TGTGCCAGCAGCTGGATCGGGGGACGGGGAGAGACCCAGTACTTC. The entire variable domain, with the rest obtained from reference TRBV5-4 and TRBJ2-5, is as follows: ETGVTQSPTHLIKTRGQQVTLRCSSQSGHNTVSWYQQALGQGPQFIFQYYREEENGRGNFPPRFSGLQFPNYSSELNVNALELDDSALYLCASSWIGGRGETQYFGPGTRLLVL.

V gene TRBV4-3 combines with J gene TRBJ1-2; TRBD1 might be the D (5 bases). This CDR3 contains 14 residues. Germline loops: CDR1 LGHNA, CDR2 YSLEER. V lost 4 bases, J lost 4 bases, and 13 bases lay in between. Written as DNA, the CDR3 is TGCGCCAGCAGCCCCGGGGGGAACAGCTATGGCTACACCTTC. It encodes CASSPGGNSYGYTF.

The chain is built from TRBV7-2 and TRBJ1-2; D remains unclear. Per germline, CDR1 SGHTA and CDR2 FQGNSA. The V end lost 2 bases, the J end lost 1 base, and 11 bases lay between the germline ends. The CDR3 extends over 15 amino acids. The CDR3 spells CASSLTHGGNYGYTF. As DNA, the CDR3 is TGTGCCAGCAGCTTAACCCACGGCGGTAACTATGGCTACACCTTC.

The rearrangement uses TRBV9 and TRBJ2-2; 7 bases align to TRBD1. The CDR3 length is 15 residues. The V gene's germline CDR1 is SGDLS and CDR2 YYNGEE. The J segment lost 4 bases and the V segment lost 3 bases, leaving 6 bases of the junction unmatched. The CDR3 region is CASSGQGRGTGELFF. Here the CDR3 DNA reads TGTGCCAGCAGCGGACAGGGTCGAGGCACCGGGGAGCTGTTTTTT.

This chain uses TRBV7-2 with TRBJ1-1, with unresolved D. Deletions cut 4 bases from V and 5 bases from J, with 14 bases between. This CDR3 contains 14 residues. CDR1 and CDR2 (germline): SGHTA, FQGNSA. This CDR3 is CASSSRWEGTEAFF. CDR3 DNA sequence: TGTGCCAGCAGCTCCCGTTGGGAGGGAACTGAAGCTTTCTTT. The entire variable domain, with the rest obtained from reference TRBV7-2 and TRBJ1-1, is as follows: GAGVSQSPSNKVTEKGKDVELRCDPISGHTALYWYRQSLGQGLEFLIYFQGNSAPDKSGLPSDRFSAERTGGSVSTLTIQRTQQEDSAVYLCASSSRWEGTEAFFGQGTRLTVV.

This chain joins TRBV7-9 and TRBJ1-5; D is undetermined. The germline CDR1 and CDR2 sequences are SEHNR and FQNEAQ (reference sequence). V lost 6 bases and J 4 bases, leaving 13 bases between the germline ends. The CDR3 loop spans 14 amino acids. The CDR3 loop reads CASREDGENQPQHF. CDR3 DNA: TGTGCCAGCAGGGAGGACGGAGAAAATCAGCCCCAGCATTTT.

The V call is TRBV2, the J call TRBJ2-7; D gene unclear. Trimming removed 8 bases at V and 6 bases at J, with 14 bases between. The CDR3 is made up of 12 amino acids. Germline CDR1 is SNHLY and CDR2 is FYNNEI. DNA for the CDR3: TGTGCCAGCTCCGACCTTAACCTCGAGCAGTACTTC. This codes for CASSDLNLEQYF.

The rearrangement links TRBV5-1 to TRBJ2-1; D perhaps matches TRBD1 (6 bases). Trimming stripped 3 bases from V and 8 bases from J, with 12 bases between. Germline-derived CDR1 and CDR2 are SGHRS and YFSETQ. The CDR3 is made up of 13 amino acids. Here the CDR3 DNA reads TGCGCCAGCAGCTCACAGGGAAGCGATGAGCAGTTCTTC. Protein sequence: CASSSQGSDEQFF.

This clone was seen just once. The gene calls are TRBV9 and TRBJ2-5; the match to TRBD2 covers 15 bases. The V segment lost 4 bases and the J segment 3 bases; nucleotides outside the gene matches: 16. The CDR3 runs 20 residues. The germline V gene has CDR1 SGDLS and CDR2 YYNGEE. The CDR3 reads CASSPYIPGLAGGFEETQYF. The CDR3 coding sequence is TGTGCCAGCAGCCCCTACATCCCGGGACTAGCGGGGGGATTCGAAGAGACCCAGTACTTC. Full variable domain (missing parts from reference TRBV9 and TRBJ2-5): DSGVTQTPKHLITATGQRVTLRCSPRSGDLSVYWYQQSLDQGLQFLIQYYNGEERAKGNILERFSAQQFPDLHSELNLSSLELGDSALYFCASSPYIPGLAGGFEETQYFGPGTRLLVL.

This clone was seen a handful of times. The rearrangement joins TRBV7-9 to TRBJ1-2, with TRBD1 identical over 8 bases. V lost 1 base, J lost 3 bases, and 7 bases stayed unmatched. CDR1 SEHNR and CDR2 FQNEAQ come from the germline V gene (reference sequence). The CDR3 loop spans 16 amino acids. The CDR3 loop is CASSLGPDRADYGYTF. The CDR3, as DNA: TGTGCCAGCAGCTTAGGCCCGGACAGGGCGGACTATGGCTACACCTTC.

This clone was counted between two and nine times. J is TRBJ1-6 and V is TRBV6-5; unclear D gene. The CDR3 extends over 14 amino acids. V lost 7 bases and J lost 3, with 10 bases in between. Germline V gives CDR1 MNHEY, CDR2 SVGAGI. CDR3 protein: CASKEGNYNSPLHF. CDR3 DNA sequence: TGTGCCAGCAAGGAAGGGAACTATAATTCACCCCTCCACTTT.

V is TRBV5-4 and J is TRBJ1-5; no clear D gene. The germline V and J ends were trimmed by 2 bases and 4 bases, with 7 bases remaining between them. The CDR3 runs 13 residues. The V gene's germline CDR1 is SGHNT and CDR2 YYREEE (reference sequence). The CDR3, as DNA: TGTGCCAGCAGCTTAGACACAAATCAGCCCCAGCATTTT. It specifies CASSLDTNQPQHF.

This sequence joins TRBV5-1 and TRBJ2-3, with 14 bases lining up with TRBD2. Trimming at V came to 0 bases and at J to 3 bases, leaving 0 bases not matched to a gene. From germline, CDR1 is SGHRS and CDR2 YFSETQ. There are 16 residues in the CDR3. This CDR3 reads CASSLGLAGGTDTQYF. CDR3 sequence (DNA): TGCGCCAGCAGCTTGGGACTAGCGGGGGGGACAGATACGCAGTATTTT.

The table lists this clone with a count of one. This chain uses TRBV6-4 with TRBJ1-6; unclear D gene. V was pared by 0 bases and J by 1 base, with 22 bases between. This CDR3 has 21 residues. Germline V gene lookup returns CDR1 MRHNA and CDR2 SNTAGT. The CDR3, as DNA: TGTGCCAGCAGTGACTCAATCGATCCGCAGGCTCGGAGGTCCTATAATTCACCCCTCCACTTT. Protein product: CASSDSIDPQARRSYNSPLHF.

CDR3 in DNA: TGTGCCAGTAGTCCAAGTCAGCGGGGGGGTCTGACCAAAAACATTCAGTACTTC. This translates into CASSPSQRGGLTKNIQYF. This chain uses TRBV19 with TRBJ2-4; 10 bases are shared with TRBD2. Germline values: CDR1 LNHDA, CDR2 SQIVND (reference sequence). CDR3 length equals 18 residues. Unmatched junction bases numbered 12, after V lost 5 bases and J lost 2 bases.

This clone was counted between two and nine times. The CDR3 DNA reads TGTGCCAGCAGTCCGATTCCGGGACAGGGGGCAGTCGGGGAGCTGTTTTTT. It translates to CASSPIPGQGAVGELFF. V usage is TRBV5-4 and J usage is TRBJ2-2; 12 positions match TRBD1. Germline lookup yields CDR1 SGHNT and CDR2 YYREEE (reference sequence). This CDR3 is built from 17 residues. The trim removed 5 bases at V and 7 bases at J, leaving 12 bases unmatched. Based on the CDR3 plus reference TRBV5-4 and TRBJ2-2, the full variable domain is ETGVTQSPTHLIKTRGQQVTLRCSSQSGHNTVSWYQQALGQGPQFIFQYYREEENGRGNFPPRFSGLQFPNYSSELNVNALELDDSALYLCASSPIPGQGAVGELFFGEGSRLTVL.

The rearrangement joins TRBV6-5 to TRBJ2-7, with D tentatively TRBD1 or TRBD2 (5 bases each). The CDR3 totals 15 residues. CDR1 is MNHEY and CDR2 is SVGAGI in the germline V gene. Trimming cost V 2 bases and J 3 bases, with 14 bases left between them. Here the CDR3 reads CASSYLRDRDYEQYF. The CDR3 DNA is TGTGCCAGCAGTTACCTAAGGGACCGAGACTACGAGCAGTACTTC.

The J gene is TRBJ1-3, the V gene TRBV9; no definite D call. Germline CDR1 reads SGDLS; CDR2 reads YYNGEE. The CDR3 runs to 12 residues. Trimming removed 7 bases from V and 0 bases from J, with 5 bases in between. The CDR3 region has the DNA TGTGCCAGCGGCCCCTCTGGAAACACCATATATTTT. Encoded protein: CASGPSGNTIYF.

This chain connects TRBV4-3 to TRBJ2-6; D may be TRBD1 or TRBD2 (5 bases each). In germline, CDR1 is LGHNA, CDR2 YSLEER. The ends were cut back, 3 bases at V and 4 bases at J, with 13 bases in the middle. The CDR3 is 16 residues long. The CDR3 DNA follows: TGCGCCAGCAGCCAGTCCGGGACCTCAGGGGCCAACGTCCTGACTTTC. It is translated as CASSQSGTSGANVLTF.